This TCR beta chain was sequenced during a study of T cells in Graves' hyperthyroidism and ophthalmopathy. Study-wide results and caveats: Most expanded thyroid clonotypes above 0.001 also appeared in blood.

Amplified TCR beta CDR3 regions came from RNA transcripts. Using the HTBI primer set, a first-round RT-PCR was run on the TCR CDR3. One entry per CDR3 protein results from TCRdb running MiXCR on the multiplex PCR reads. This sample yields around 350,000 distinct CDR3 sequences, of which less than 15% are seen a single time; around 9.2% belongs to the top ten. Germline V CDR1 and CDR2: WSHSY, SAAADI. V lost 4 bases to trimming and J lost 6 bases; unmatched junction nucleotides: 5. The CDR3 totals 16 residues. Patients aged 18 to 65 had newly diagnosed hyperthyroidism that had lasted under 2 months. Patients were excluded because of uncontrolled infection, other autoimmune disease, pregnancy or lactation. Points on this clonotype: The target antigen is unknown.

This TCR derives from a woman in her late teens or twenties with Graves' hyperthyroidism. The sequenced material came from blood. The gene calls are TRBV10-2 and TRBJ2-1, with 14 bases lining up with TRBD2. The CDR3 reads CASSVRGLAGGNEQFF. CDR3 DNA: TGCGCCAGCAGTGTCAGAGGACTAGCGGGGGGCAATGAGCAGTTCTTC.